What follows are 4 T cell receptor beta chains derived from one specimen sequenced in a study of beta chain features in type 1 diabetes. The authors reverse transcribed all of the isolated RNA, so sequencing captured expressed TCRB transcripts. Sequenced by immunoSEQ multiplex PCR; TCRdb stores in-frame clones only, minus some. The sample has hundreds of thousands of clones; 14% are singletons. The sequencing input was central memory CD4+ T cells from blood. These receptors came from a man aged 25-40 years in good health.

To note about this clone: Distinct nucleotide sequences in the sample also encode this CDR3. The chain couples TRBV5-4 to TRBJ2-7; TRBD1 might be the D (7 bases). Trimming pared 3 bases from V and 2 bases from J, leaving 15 bases between. The germline gives CDR1 SGHNT, CDR2 YYREEE (reference sequence). The CDR3 loop spans 15 amino acids. The CDR3 DNA follows: TGTGCCAGCAGCTCGGGGGCAGGGGGAACCTACGAGCAGTACTTC. The encoded protein is CASSSGAGGTYEQYF.

The chain carries TRBV6-1 and TRBJ2-2; perhaps TRBD2 as D (6 bases). The CDR3 runs 15 residues. V was clipped by 6 bases and J by 4 bases, with 15 bases between them. From germline, CDR1 is MNHNS and CDR2 SASEGT. The CDR3 sequence: CASSTGLQSTGELFF. In DNA form, the CDR3 reads TGTGCCAGCAGCACGGGACTGCAGAGCACCGGGGAGCTGTTTTTT.

This clone has just a few counts. The gene calls are TRBV5-4 and TRBJ2-3, with D possibly being TRBD2 (6 bases). CDR3 length: 13 amino acids. V lost 2 bases and J 7 bases, leaving 11 bases between the germline ends. Looked up from germline, CDR1 is SGHNT and CDR2 is YYREEE (reference sequence). CDR3 bases: TGTGCCAGCAGCTTACAACTAGCAAATACGCAGTATTTT. Its translation is CASSLQLANTQYF.

The chain uses TRBV7-8 and TRBJ2-5; 9 bases align to TRBD2. The CDR3 consists of 16 residues. V lost 6 bases, J lost 4 bases, and 12 bases stayed unmatched. Germline CDR1 reads SGHVS; CDR2 reads FQNEAQ. The CDR3 sequence: CASRTAGGGAIETQYF. CDR3 sequence (DNA): TGTGCCAGCAGGACCGCGGGCGGGGGGGCAATAGAGACCCAGTACTTC.